This T cell receptor (beta chain) is from a study of graft-versus-host responses after intestinal transplantation. General study results and limits: GvH clones detected in recipient marrow included some appearing first in ileum or blood.

TCRdb's copy holds only in-frame clones and misses some; the assay was immunoSEQ multiplex PCR. Of 10,000 or so clones in the sample, roughly 93% were seen once. Comment on this clone: Antigen specificity is unknown.

Germline V gives CDR1 MGHRA, CDR2 YSYEKL. Between the trimmed V and J ends, which lost 2 bases and 0 bases, there was a span of 20 bases. This CDR3 is built from 18 residues. V is TRBV4-1 and J is TRBJ2-7; D might be TRBD1 (7 bases). This TCR derives from a human patient who received an intestinal transplant, so some T cells may come from the graft donor. This material consisted of PBMCs, taken 8 days after intestinal transplant. The CDR3 here is CASSQRGAGGPSSYEQYF. The CDR3 nucleotides read TGCGCCAGCAGCCAAAGGGGGGCAGGGGGACCGAGCTCCTACGAGCAGTACTTC.